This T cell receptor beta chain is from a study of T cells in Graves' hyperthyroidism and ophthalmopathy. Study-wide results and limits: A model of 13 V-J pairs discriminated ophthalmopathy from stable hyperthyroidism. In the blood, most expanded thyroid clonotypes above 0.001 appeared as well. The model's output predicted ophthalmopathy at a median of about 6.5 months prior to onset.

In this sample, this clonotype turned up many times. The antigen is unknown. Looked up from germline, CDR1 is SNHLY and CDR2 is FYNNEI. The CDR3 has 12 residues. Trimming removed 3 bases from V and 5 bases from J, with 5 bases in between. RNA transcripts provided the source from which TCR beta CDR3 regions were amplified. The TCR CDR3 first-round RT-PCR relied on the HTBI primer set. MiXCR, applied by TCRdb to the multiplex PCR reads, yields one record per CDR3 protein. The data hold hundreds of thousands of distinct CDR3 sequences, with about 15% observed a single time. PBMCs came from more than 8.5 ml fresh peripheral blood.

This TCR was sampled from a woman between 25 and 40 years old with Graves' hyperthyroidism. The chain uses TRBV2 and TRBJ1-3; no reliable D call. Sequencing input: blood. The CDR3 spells CASSDDRNTIYF. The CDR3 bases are TGTGCCAGCAGTGACGACCGAAACACCATATATTTT.